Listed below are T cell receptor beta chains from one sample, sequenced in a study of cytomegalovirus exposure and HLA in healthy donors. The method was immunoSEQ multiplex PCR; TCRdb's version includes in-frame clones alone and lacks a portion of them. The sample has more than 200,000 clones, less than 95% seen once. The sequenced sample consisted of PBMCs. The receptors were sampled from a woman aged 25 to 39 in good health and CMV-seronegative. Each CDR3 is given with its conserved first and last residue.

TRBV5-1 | CASITGTGNNEQFF
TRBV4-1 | CASSQAEAQNYEQYF
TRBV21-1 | CASSKVRRIQETQYF
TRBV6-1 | CASSDDGGPSSSYGYTF
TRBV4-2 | CASSLRGEQYF
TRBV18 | CASSPDGYEQYF
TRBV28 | CASTGLAGGPNEQFF
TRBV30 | CAWSPASLTVAAFF
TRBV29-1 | CSVLLQGAIDEKLFF
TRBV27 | CASSPVPQETQYF
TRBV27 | CASSRRGDSYEQYF
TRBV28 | CASSLQGGHEQYF
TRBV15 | CATSRDLGQAYQPQHF
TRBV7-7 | CASSSGWGRPNTGELFF
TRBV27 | CASSFRREAPGNEQFF
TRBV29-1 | CSVEGISGLQETQYF
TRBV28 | CASSPPTGNREAFF
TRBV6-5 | CASSYRGGNMNTEAFF
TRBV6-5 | CASSSGTGTRGYTF
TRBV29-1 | CSVEGIAGRNLSPAEQYF
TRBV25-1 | CASSDGLAGPEKRQYF
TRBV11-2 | CASSLGGLARYEQYF
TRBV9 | CASSLGQVIINEQFF
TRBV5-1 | CASSVQTSGLNEQYF
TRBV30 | CAWSVPTQTYNEQFF
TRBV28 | CASILGSGYGYTF
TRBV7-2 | CASSLVGVGSGYTF
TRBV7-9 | CASNPMENEKLFF
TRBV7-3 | CASSVTGGASYEQYF
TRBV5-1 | CASSLDWESTDTQYF
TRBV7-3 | CASSLTMGSNEQFF
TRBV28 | CASTPGGSADTQYF
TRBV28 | CASSLWGSNQPQHF
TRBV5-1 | CASSLGWDSEKLFF
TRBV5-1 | CASSLGTGGQGELFF
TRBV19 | CASNGDKYNEQFF
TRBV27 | CASSRLAGGFSTDTQYF
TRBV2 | CARRDITGTQYF
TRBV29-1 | CSVKGWGAYEQYF
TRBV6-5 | CATRQGGNQPQHF
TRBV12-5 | CASGLGRQYEQYF
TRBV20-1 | CSARDHYGYTF
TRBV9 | CASSVMSSGANVLTF
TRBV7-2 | CASSSPGASGSYEQYF
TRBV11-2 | CASSLDLTSATYEQYF